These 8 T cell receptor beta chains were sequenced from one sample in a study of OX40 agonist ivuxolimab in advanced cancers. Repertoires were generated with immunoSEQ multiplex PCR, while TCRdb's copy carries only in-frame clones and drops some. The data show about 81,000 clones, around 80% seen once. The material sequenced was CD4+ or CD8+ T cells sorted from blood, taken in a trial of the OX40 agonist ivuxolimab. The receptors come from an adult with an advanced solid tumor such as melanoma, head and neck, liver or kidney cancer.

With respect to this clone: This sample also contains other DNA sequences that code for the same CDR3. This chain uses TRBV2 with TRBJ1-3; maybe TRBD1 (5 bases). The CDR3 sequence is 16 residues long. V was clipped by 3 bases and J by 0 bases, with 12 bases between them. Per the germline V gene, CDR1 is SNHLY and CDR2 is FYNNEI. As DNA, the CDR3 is TGTGCCAGCAGTGAGGGACGGGGAGTCTCTGGAAACACCATATATTTT. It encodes CASSEGRGVSGNTIYF.

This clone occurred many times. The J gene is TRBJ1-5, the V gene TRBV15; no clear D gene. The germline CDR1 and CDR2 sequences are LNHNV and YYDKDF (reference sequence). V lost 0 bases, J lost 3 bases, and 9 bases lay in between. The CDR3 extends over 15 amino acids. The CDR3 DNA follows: TGTGCCACCAGCAGAGATGGGAGTTCCAATCAGCCCCAGCATTTT. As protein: CATSRDGSSNQPQHF.

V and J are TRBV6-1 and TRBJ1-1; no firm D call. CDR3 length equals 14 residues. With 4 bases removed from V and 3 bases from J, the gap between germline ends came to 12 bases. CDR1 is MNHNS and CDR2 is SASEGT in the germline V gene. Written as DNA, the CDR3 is TGTGCCAGCAGTGCTTGGGAATGGGACACTGAAGCTTTCTTT. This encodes CASSAWEWDTEAFF.

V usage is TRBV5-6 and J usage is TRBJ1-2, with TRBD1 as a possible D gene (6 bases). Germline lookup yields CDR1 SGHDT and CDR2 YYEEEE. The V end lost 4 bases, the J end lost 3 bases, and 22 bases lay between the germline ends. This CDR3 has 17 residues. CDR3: CASSGFGRGKNDYGYTF. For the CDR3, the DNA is TGTGCCAGCAGCGGATTTGGGAGGGGGAAAAACGACTATGGCTACACCTTC.

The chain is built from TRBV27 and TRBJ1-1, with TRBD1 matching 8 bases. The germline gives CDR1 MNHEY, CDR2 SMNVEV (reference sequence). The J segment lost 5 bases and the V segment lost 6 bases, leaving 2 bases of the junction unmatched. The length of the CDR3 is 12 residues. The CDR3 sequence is CASSRQGTEAFF. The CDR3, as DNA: TGTGCCAGCAGCCGACAGGGGACTGAAGCTTTCTTT.

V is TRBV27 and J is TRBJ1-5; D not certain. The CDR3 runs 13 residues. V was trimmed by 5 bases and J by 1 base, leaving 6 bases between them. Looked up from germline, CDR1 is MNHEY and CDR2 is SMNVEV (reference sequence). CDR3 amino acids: CASSPFSNQPQHF. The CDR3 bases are TGTGCCAGCAGTCCCTTCAGCAATCAGCCCCAGCATTTT.

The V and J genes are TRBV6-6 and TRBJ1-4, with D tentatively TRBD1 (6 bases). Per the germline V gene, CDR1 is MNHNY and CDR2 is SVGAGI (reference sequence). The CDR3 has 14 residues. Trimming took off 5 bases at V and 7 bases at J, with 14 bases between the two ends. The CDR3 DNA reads TGTGCCAGCAGTCCAGAAGGGGGGATTGAAAAACTGTTTTTT. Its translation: CASSPEGGIEKLFF.

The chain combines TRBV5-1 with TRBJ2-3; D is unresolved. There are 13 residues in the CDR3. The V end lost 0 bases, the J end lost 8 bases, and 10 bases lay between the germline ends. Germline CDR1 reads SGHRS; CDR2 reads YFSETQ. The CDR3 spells CASSLGPDRTQYF. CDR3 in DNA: TGCGCCAGCAGCTTGGGCCCGGACCGTACGCAGTATTTT.